This T cell receptor (beta chain) was captured by sequencing in a study of cytomegalovirus exposure and HLA in healthy donors. Sequencing was performed with immunoSEQ multiplex PCR; in TCRdb, only in-frame clones are kept and a portion is missing. Of approximately 270,000 clones listed, around 89% are singletons. The CDR3 runs to 14 residues. V lost 3 bases and J lost 3; bases outside the gene matches: 4. Looked up from germline, CDR1 is MNHEY and CDR2 is SVGAGI. The receptor was derived from a woman aged 18-35 years in good health and CMV-seronegative. Sequenced sample: PBMCs. The V gene is TRBV6-5, the J gene TRBJ2-7; 8 bases agree with TRBD1. Here the CDR3 reads CASSYRQGNYEQYV. DNA for the CDR3: TGTGCCAGCAGTTATAGACAGGGGAACTACGAGCAGTACGTC.